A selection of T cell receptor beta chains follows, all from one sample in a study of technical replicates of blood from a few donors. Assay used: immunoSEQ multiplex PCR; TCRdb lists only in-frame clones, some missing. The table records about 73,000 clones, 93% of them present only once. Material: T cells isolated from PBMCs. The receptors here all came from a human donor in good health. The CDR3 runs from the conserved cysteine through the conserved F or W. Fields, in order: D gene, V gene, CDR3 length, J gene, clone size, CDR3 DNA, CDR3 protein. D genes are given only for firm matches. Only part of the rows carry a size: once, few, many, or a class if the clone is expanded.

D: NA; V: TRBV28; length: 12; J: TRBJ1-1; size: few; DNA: TGTGCCAGCAGTTTGAGAAACACTGAAGCTTTCTTT; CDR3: CASSLRNTEAFF
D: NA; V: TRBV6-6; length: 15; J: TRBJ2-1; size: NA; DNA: TGTGCCAGCAGTGAGTTGGGAGCCCGATACAATGAGCAGTTCTTC; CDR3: CASSELGARYNEQFF
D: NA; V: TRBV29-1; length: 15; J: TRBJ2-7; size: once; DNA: TGCAGCGTTGAAAAAAGCGGGCCCTCTTCTTACGAGCAGTACTTC; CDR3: CSVEKSGPSSYEQYF
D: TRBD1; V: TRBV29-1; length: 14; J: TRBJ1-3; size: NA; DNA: TGCAGCGCCGTAGGGACAGCGGCTGGAAACACCATATATTTT; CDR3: CSAVGTAAGNTIYF
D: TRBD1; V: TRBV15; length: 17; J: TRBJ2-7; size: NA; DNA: TGTGCCACCAGCCGCTCGTTTGGTGGACAGGGGAGAGGCGAGCAGTACTTC; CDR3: CATSRSFGGQGRGEQYF
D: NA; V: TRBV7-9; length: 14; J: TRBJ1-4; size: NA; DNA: TGTGCCAGCAGCTTCGGCACAACGGGGGAAAAACTGTTTTTT; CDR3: CASSFGTTGEKLFF
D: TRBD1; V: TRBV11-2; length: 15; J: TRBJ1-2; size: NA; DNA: TGTGCCAGCAGCTCTACAGGGGGCCGGGACTATGGCTACACCTTC; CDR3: CASSSTGGRDYGYTF
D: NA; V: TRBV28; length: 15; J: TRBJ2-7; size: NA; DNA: TGTGCCAGCAGTTTATCGACAGCCCAGACCTACGAGCAGTACTTC; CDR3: CASSLSTAQTYEQYF
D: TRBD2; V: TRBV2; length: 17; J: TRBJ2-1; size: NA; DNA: TGTGCCAGCGACTGGCGGGAGGGCCTTTGGACCTACAATGAGCAGTTCTTC; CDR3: CASDWREGLWTYNEQFF
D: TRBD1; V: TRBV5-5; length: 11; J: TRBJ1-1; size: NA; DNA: TGTGCCAGCAGCCCTACAGGGGTGGCTTTCTTT; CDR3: CASSPTGVAFF
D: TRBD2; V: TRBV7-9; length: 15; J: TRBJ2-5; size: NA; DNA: TGTGCCAGCGGACCCGGGACTAGCGGACAAGAGACCCAGTACTTC; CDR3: CASGPGTSGQETQYF
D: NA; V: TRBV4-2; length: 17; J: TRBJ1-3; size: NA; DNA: TGTGCCAGCAGCCAAGATTCTCGAAGAGACTCTGGAAACACCATATATTTT; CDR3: CASSQDSRRDSGNTIYF
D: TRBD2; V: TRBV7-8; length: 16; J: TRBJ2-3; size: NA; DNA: TGTGCCAGCAGCTTAGTTGCTAGCGGGGTAACAGATACGCAGTATTTT; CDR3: CASSLVASGVTDTQYF
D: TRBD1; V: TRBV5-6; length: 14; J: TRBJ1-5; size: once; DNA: TGTGCCAGCAGCTTGGGACAGGGGTATCAGCCCCAGCATTTT; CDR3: CASSLGQGYQPQHF
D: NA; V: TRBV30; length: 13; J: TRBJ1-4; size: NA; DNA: TGTGCCTGGGAGCGAGGGATTCTGGAAAAACTGTTTTTT; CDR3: CAWERGILEKLFF
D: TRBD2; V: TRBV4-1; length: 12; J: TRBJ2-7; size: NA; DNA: TGCGCCAGCAGCCAAGAGGCTAGCGGGCAGTACTTC; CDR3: CASSQEASGQYF
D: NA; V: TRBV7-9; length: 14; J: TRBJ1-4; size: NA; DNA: TGTGCCAGCAGCCCCCCCCTCGGAGGCGAAAAACTGTTTTTT; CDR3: CASSPPLGGEKLFF
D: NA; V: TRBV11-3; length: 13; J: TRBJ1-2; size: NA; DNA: TGTGCCAGCAGCTTAGACAGGGTATATGGCTACACCTTC; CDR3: CASSLDRVYGYTF
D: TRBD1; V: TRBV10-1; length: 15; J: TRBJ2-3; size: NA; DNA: TGCGCCAGCAGTGTGGGGACAGGGCAGGCAGATACGCAGTATTTT; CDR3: CASSVGTGQADTQYF
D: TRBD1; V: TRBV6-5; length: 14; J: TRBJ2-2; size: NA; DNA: TGTGCCAGCAGTTACGCCAGGGGGCCCGGGGAGCTGTTTTTT; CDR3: CASSYARGPGELFF
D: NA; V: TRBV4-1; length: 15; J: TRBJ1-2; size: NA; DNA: TGCGCCAGCAGCCAAGTGTCCCTAGCTAACTATGGCTACACCTTC; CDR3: CASSQVSLANYGYTF
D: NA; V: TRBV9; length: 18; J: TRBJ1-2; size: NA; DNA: TGTGCCAGCAGCACCTCAAAGGGCAGGGGTCTTAGTAACTATGGCTACACCTTC; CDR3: CASSTSKGRGLSNYGYTF